This is a list of T cell receptor beta chains from one sample in a study of blood T cell repertoires in COVID-19. Using immunoSEQ multiplex PCR, the repertoire was profiled, and TCRdb retains in-frame clones only, with some absent. The table records hundreds of thousands of clones, around 91% of them present only once. Specimen: PBMCs or T cells enriched from blood (not recorded which). The receptors were sampled from a woman between 18 and 30 years old with acute COVID-19. Each CDR3 is given with its conserved first and last residue. A D gene is named only where the DNA matches it firmly. Size is stated for part of the rows, as once, few or many counts, or as a class when the clone is expanded.

V gene: TRBV19
J gene: TRBJ2-7
D gene: TRBD2
clone size: NA
CDR3 DNA: TGTGCCAGTAGTATAGTACCTAGCGGCACCTACGAGCAGTACTTC
CDR3 protein: CASSIVPSGTYEQYF

V gene: TRBV27
J gene: TRBJ2-3
D gene: NA
clone size: NA
CDR3 DNA: TGTGCCAGCATAGGCACAGATACGCAGTATTTT
CDR3 protein: CASIGTDTQYF

V gene: TRBV27
J gene: TRBJ1-4
D gene: NA
clone size: NA
CDR3 DNA: TGTGCCAGCAGTCCCAGGGGAACTAATGAAAAACTGTTTTTT
CDR3 protein: CASSPRGTNEKLFF

V gene: TRBV28
J gene: TRBJ2-7
D gene: NA
clone size: NA
CDR3 DNA: TGTGCCAGCAGTCTCGTACTGGGCCTAAGCTCCTACGAGCAGTACTTC
CDR3 protein: CASSLVLGLSSYEQYF

V gene: TRBV29-1
J gene: TRBJ2-3
D gene: TRBD2
clone size: NA
CDR3 DNA: TGCAGCGTGGGTGGCGGGGGGAGTGCAGATACGCAGTATTTT
CDR3 protein: CSVGGGGSADTQYF

V gene: TRBV7-6
J gene: TRBJ1-5
D gene: TRBD1
clone size: once
CDR3 DNA: TGTGCCAGCAGCTCCGGGACAGGGAGGGGTCAGCCCCAGCATTTT
CDR3 protein: CASSSGTGRGQPQHF

V gene: TRBV7-9
J gene: TRBJ1-4
D gene: NA
clone size: NA
CDR3 DNA: TGTGCCAGCAGCTTAGAGGCAGGGGAGAGAGAAAAACTGTTTTTT
CDR3 protein: CASSLEAGEREKLFF

V gene: TRBV5-6
J gene: TRBJ2-3
D gene: TRBD2
clone size: NA
CDR3 DNA: TGTGCCAGCAGTAGCCGGGAGGGCTATACGCAGTATTTT
CDR3 protein: CASSSREGYTQYF

V gene: TRBV5-5
J gene: TRBJ2-4
D gene: NA
clone size: NA
CDR3 DNA: TGTGCCAGCAGCCGAGAGGCCAAAAACATTCAGTACTTC
CDR3 protein: CASSREAKNIQYF

V gene: TRBV5-1
J gene: TRBJ2-7
D gene: TRBD2
clone size: NA
CDR3 DNA: TGCGCCAGCAGCTTTAATGGGGGAGGGCCGCCGGGGGAGCAGTACTTC
CDR3 protein: CASSFNGGGPPGEQYF

V gene: TRBV28
J gene: TRBJ1-3
D gene: TRBD1
clone size: NA
CDR3 DNA: TGTGCCAGCAGCCACCAAGGACAGGGCGAAAACACCATATATTTT
CDR3 protein: CASSHQGQGENTIYF

V gene: TRBV7-2
J gene: TRBJ1-1
D gene: TRBD1
clone size: NA
CDR3 DNA: TGTGCCAGCAGCCCTCGGGGGGGACAGATGAACACTGAAGCTTTCTTT
CDR3 protein: CASSPRGGQMNTEAFF

V gene: TRBV9
J gene: TRBJ2-3
D gene: TRBD2
clone size: NA
CDR3 DNA: TGTGCCAGCAGCGTAGGCCAGCGGGAGTTGTGGGCAGATACGCAGTATTTT
CDR3 protein: CASSVGQRELWADTQYF